This TCR beta chain emerged from a study of cytomegalovirus exposure and HLA in healthy donors (TCRdb year 2017). For the study in its entirety: In an earlier analysis of roughly 590 of the donors, approximately 300 Gb of sequence data and 90 million to 120 million unique TCR beta sequences from about 190 million T cells were reported. About 330 gigabases of sequencing data and around 85 million unique TCR sequences made up an early release that covered some 640 HLA-typed donors. Among the roughly 390 genotyped donors, approximately 82% belonged to the genetic ancestry cluster associated with self-reported Caucasian donors. The aim of the study was to test whether cataloging public T cell receptors could identify signatures of past pathogen exposure. The study profiled the T cell repertoires of 500 to 800 subjects by immunosequencing and related them to cytomegalovirus serostatus. In addition to the first cohort of 666 subjects, a separate validation cohort of over 90 different subjects was used. The study combined high-throughput TCR immunosequencing, statistical association of individual TCRs with disease status, and machine learning to predict cytomegalovirus infection status. A later analysis re-analyzed previously published TCR beta repertoires from about 600 donors and added high-resolution HLA genotyping to study TCR occurrence patterns. The later analysis used no new phenotypic data to find candidate immune exposures, relying instead on TCR beta sequences and their occurrence across donors. In an earlier analysis of more than 550 of the donors, high-throughput TCR beta sequencing was used to judge whether each TCR beta V gene segment behaved as functional or pseudogenic. Donor age, sex, ethnicity and CMV serostatus were collected together with the repertoire data. A later genetic analysis took genome-wide SNP genotypes for about 55% of the roughly 700 donors and used that subset as a discovery cohort. All discovery cohort repertoires had been generated using a single sequencing platform. HLA typing included class I and class II loci at four-digit resolution. The number of donors typed differed by locus, with about 629-630 for A, B, C, DRB1 and DQB1, roughly 520 for DQA1, some 570 for DPA1, and some 450 for DPB1. Because of strong linkage in the cohort, roughly five DR-DQ haplotypes were treated as single units for association and clustering. Among 300 to 450 genotyped donors of the cohort, an average of roughly 240,000 unique TCR beta nucleotide sequences were sequenced per donor, about a sixth of them non-productive.

Broad study findings and their caveats: A later genetic analysis associated a missense DCLRE1C variant with V-gene and J-gene trimming of TCR beta chains, and an independent cohort replicated the association. Specific HLA alleles were associated with about 17,000 TCR beta sequences at a false discovery rate of 0.05 in a later analysis. Compared with equally common non-associated chains, HLA-associated TCR beta chains in a later analysis were more clonally expanded and had lower generation probabilities. Correlated functional status among segregating V segments might be attributable to linkage disequilibrium, but an unknown experimental factor could not be ruled out. Roughly uniform sequencing depth across donors was assumed in presence/absence analyses, although this assumption may not hold. In both the original and validation cohorts, the classifier was reported to diagnose cytomegalovirus status with high specificity and sensitivity. Three of the identified cytomegalovirus-associated TCR beta chains were confirmed in vitro to be specific for cytomegalovirus antigens. HLA typing was unavailable for some donors at each locus, so association tests used only the typed subset. According to a later analysis, parvovirus B19, influenza, CMV and Epstein-Barr virus appeared linked to several top co-occurrence clusters. In an earlier analysis of several hundred of the donors, most TCR beta V segments were observed in productive rearrangements about 90% or about 30% of the time, broadly matching IMGT annotations. It was suggested by the authors that the approach could potentially be generalized to other disease states and immunological phenotypes. A later genetic analysis reported fewer N-insertions in productive TCRs among donors in an Asian-associated ancestry cluster than the roughly 700-donor mean. Across donors, most TCR sequences were observed very rarely, whereas some public TCRs were present in many individuals. A group of highly shared sequence variants was considered likely to be a technical artifact of the sequencing pipeline. For the cohort, immune exposure information was limited to CMV serostatus. When HLA alleles, especially DR and DQ, strongly co-occurred, TCR associations were difficult to assign to individual alleles. The cohort was sequenced for TCR beta chains only, and without alpha or paired-chain data the features that could be detected were limited. The earlier analysis of fewer than 750 of the donors excluded roughly 17 rarely observed V segments, including chromosome 9 orphons, because counts were too low. According to a later analysis, TCR association rates differed among HLA loci, with DRB1 alleles showing the most associated TCRs and HLA-C alleles showing the fewest. Most CMV-associated TCR beta chains appeared to be HLA-restricted in a later analysis, and the HLA associations seemed to be driven largely by CMV exposure. A further reported finding was that TCR beta sequences accurately predicted the HLA-A and HLA-B alleles for most subjects in the first cohort. Some IMGT-functional V segments, including TRBV6-2 and TRBV6-3, could not be distinguished by the 87-base-pair reads and were therefore excluded. The study listed 164 TCR beta chains as associated with cytomegalovirus.

As to this clone: The clone's antigen remains unknown. No quality values exist for individual bases; no much larger clone is one base distant.

Receptor libraries were prepared by the immunoSEQ multiplex PCR assay. A mixture of 60 forward primers for TCR Vbeta segments and 13 reverse primers for TCR Jbeta segments was used in the multiplex PCR. Amplification of the CDR3 region of rearranged TCR beta genes was performed with a multiplex PCR assay on genomic DNA. On the Illumina HiSeq System, the amplified TCR beta libraries were sequenced as 87-base-pair reads. The authors processed their data as follows. In a later analysis, tens of millions of unique TCR beta chains were counted across the approximately 670 repertoires, and approximately 9.9 million of these chains were shared by at least two donors. Raw reads were error-corrected and collapsed into unique sequences with a nearest-neighbor algorithm that merged closely related sequences to remove PCR and sequencing errors. CDR3 sequences were aligned to IMGT reference sequences to assign V, D and J gene segments. For a sequence to be retained, a match of at least six nucleotides to both a V gene segment and a J gene segment was required. Rearrangements were called productive when the CDR3 lacked stop codons and stayed in frame with V and J; all others were non-productive. CDR3 was defined according to IMGT convention as the region running from the second conserved V-encoded cysteine to the conserved J-encoded phenylalanine. Sequences without an unambiguous match to a single V gene segment were excluded from the earlier analysis of about 600 of the donors. In an earlier analysis of 450 to 700 of the donors, V segments were called functional above 56.7% productive rearrangements and were called segregating when the between-donor standard deviation exceeded 5%. A statistical classification framework was built to diagnose cytomegalovirus status from the catalog of TCR beta chain sequences. In a later analysis, V and J genes were assigned by comparing TCR nucleotide sequences against IMGT/GENE-DB human TR gene sequences. A later analysis assigned CDR3 sequences and most-parsimonious VDJ recombination scenarios with the TCRdist pipeline. In a later analysis, each TCR beta chain was defined by its CDR3 amino acid sequence together with its V-gene family, and reads lacking a unique V-gene family were excluded. A later analysis removed roughly 590 highly shared, low-generation-probability nucleotide sequences to deal with suspected cross-contamination and a sequencing artifact. A later analysis calculated a clonal expansion index for each public chain from normalized within-repertoire ranks of inferred template counts. In a later analysis, generation probabilities were computed using a VDJ recombination model fitted to out-of-frame rearrangements, and the results were checked against IGoR. Hypergeometric tests were used in a later analysis to score TCR-TCR, TCR-HLA and TCR-CMV co-occurrence, with a repertoire-size bias correction applied to the TCR pairs. A later analysis estimated false discovery rates by permuting HLA or CMV assignments 20 times. In a later analysis, co-occurring TCRs were grouped using DBSCAN, and TCRdist sequence similarity was added for clustering within HLA-allele-positive subsets. Co-occurrence clustering excluded repertoires with fewer than 30,000 or more than 120,000 public chains, plus five with anomalous nucleotide sharing. TCRdb's version of the immuneACCESS table is confined to in-frame rearrangements and falls short of the full clone set. An unresolved V gene accounts for under half of the shortfall where checked; the remainder is of unknown origin. Clone size and V and J calls were adopted from that table, with D and trimming inferred from the DNA. A total of 150,000 to 200,000 clones appear in this sample, 70% to 90% of them only once. The ten largest account for approximately 2% of the sample.

The cysteine opens and the phenylalanine closes a CDR3 of 14 amino acids. Kept here is only the CDR3 DNA, which spans 42 bases and is read in frame from base 1. The trim is 7 bases for V and 0 bases for J, with a gap of 13 bases between the germline ends. CDR1 LNHDA and CDR2 SQIVND were looked up in the germline V gene (reference sequence). The cohort comprised 670 or so healthy bone marrow donors. At the time of sampling, every cohort member was nominally healthy, though immune exposures that went unrecorded were likely present. The donor was CMV seronegative and belonged to the group of approximately 320 seronegative cohort members. A peripheral blood sample was collected from each donor, and TCR beta sequencing was performed on peripheral blood mononuclear cells. Genomic DNA extraction from the blood cell samples was performed with the Qiagen DNeasy Blood Extraction Kit.

Sequencing was done on a sample of PBMCs. The receptor chain draws on TRBV19 and TRBJ2-7, with TRBD2 tentatively as D gene (6 bases match). The receptor was derived from a woman under 30 in good health and CMV-seronegative. The nucleotide sequence is TGTGCCAGTACACCGAGCGGGTACTCCTACGAGCAGTACTTC. This codes for CASTPSGYSYEQYF.